This is a list of T cell receptor beta chains from one sample in a study of radiotherapy plus CTLA-4 blockade in lung cancer. Assay used: immunoSEQ multiplex PCR; TCRdb lists only in-frame clones, some missing. The table has roughly 59,000 clones, approximately 67% seen once. The sample was peripheral blood, taken from a patient treated with radiotherapy plus ipilimumab. All receptors come from a human donor with non-small cell lung cancer whose response to radiotherapy plus ipilimumab could not be evaluated. Both conserved end residues are part of each CDR3. Fields, in order: J gene, D gene, V gene, clone size, CDR3 protein, CDR3 DNA. A D gene is named only where the DNA matches it firmly. Size values are once, few and many counts, or a class for expanded clones, and some rows have none.

>TRBJ2-2|TRBD2|TRBV19|few
CASQTSGGHTGELFF
TGTGCCAGTCAGACTAGCGGGGGGCACACCGGGGAGCTGTTTTTT
>TRBJ1-5|TRBD1|TRBV15|NA
CATSKAPGQGAWNQPQHF
TGTGCCACCAGCAAAGCCCCGGGACAGGGGGCTTGGAATCAGCCCCAGCATTTT
>TRBJ2-1|TRBD1|TRBV7-3|NA
CASSSQGANEQFF
TGTGCCAGCAGCTCACAGGGGGCCAATGAGCAGTTCTTC
>TRBJ2-3|TRBD1|TRBV6-5|NA
CASRLQGTDTQYF
TGTGCCAGCAGGCTACAGGGGACAGATACGCAGTATTTT
>TRBJ2-7|TRBD1|TRBV28|NA
CASSQVQGHLSSYEQYF
TGTGCCAGCAGTCAGGTACAGGGGCACCTAAGCTCCTACGAGCAGTACTTC
>TRBJ1-1|NA|TRBV10-3|NA
CAISEPPGDAFF
TGTGCCATCAGTGAACCTCCGGGGGACGCTTTCTTT
>TRBJ2-7|TRBD2|TRBV7-9|once
CATDSLADYSYEQYF
TGTGCCACCGACTCTCTAGCGGACTACTCCTACGAGCAGTACTTC
>TRBJ2-7|NA|TRBV6-4|NA
CASSEEGGLRPTYERYF
TGTGCCAGCAGTGAGGAGGGGGGGCTTAGACCCACTTACGAGCGGTACTTC
>TRBJ2-5|TRBD2|TRBV25-1|once
CASSDPSGQETQYF
TGTGCCAGCAGTGACCCTAGCGGCCAAGAGACCCAGTACTTC
>TRBJ2-3|TRBD2|TRBV4-3|once
CASSQDGTSGGGTQYF
TGCGCCAGCAGCCAAGACGGGACTAGCGGGGGAGGTACGCAGTATTTT
>TRBJ2-5|TRBD2|TRBV10-3|NA
CAISAWGLAGEGQETQYF
TGTGCCATCAGTGCTTGGGGACTAGCGGGGGAGGGACAAGAGACCCAGTACTTC
>TRBJ2-5|TRBD2|TRBV9|NA
CASSSGLDKPQYF
TGTGCCAGCAGCTCTGGACTAGATAAGCCCCAGTACTTC
>TRBJ2-1|TRBD2|TRBV5-1|few
CASSSLGLAEWRKAEQFF
TGCGCCAGCAGCTCTTTGGGACTAGCGGAGTGGAGGAAGGCTGAGCAGTTCTTC
>TRBJ1-6|NA|TRBV7-9|NA
CASSSKQPNDNSPLHF
TGTGCCAGCAGCTCCAAACAGCCTAACGATAATTCACCCCTCCACTTT
>TRBJ2-2|NA|TRBV7-9|NA
CASSQTGTGELFF
TGTGCCAGCAGCCAGACGGGCACCGGGGAGCTGTTTTTT
>TRBJ2-2|TRBD2|TRBV7-3|NA
CASSLIAGGPGTGELFF
TGTGCCAGCAGCTTAATAGCGGGGGGGCCGGGCACCGGGGAGCTGTTTTTT
>TRBJ2-7|NA|TRBV27|few
CASSLSWYF
TGTGCCAGCAGTTTATCCTGGTACTTC
>TRBJ1-5|TRBD1|TRBV19|NA
CASSTTGEYSNQPQHF
TGTGCCAGTAGTACAACAGGGGAGTACAGCAATCAGCCCCAGCATTTT
>TRBJ1-3|NA|TRBV5-1|NA
CASSFAGHRAGNTIYF
TGCGCCAGCAGCTTCGCTGGACACAGGGCTGGAAACACCATATATTTT
>TRBJ2-3|NA|TRBV27|NA
CASTTDSSPDTQYF
TGTGCCAGCACTACAGACAGTAGCCCAGATACGCAGTATTTT
>TRBJ1-2|NA|TRBV28|NA
CASSVDSNYGYTF
TGTGCCAGCAGCGTCGACAGCAACTATGGCTACACCTTC
>TRBJ2-7|TRBD1|TRBV27|NA
CASSVLGIDRGTYEQYF
TGTGCTAGCAGCGTTTTGGGAATAGACAGGGGGACCTACGAGCAGTACTTC
>TRBJ2-7|NA|TRBV7-2|once
CASTRGQHSSYEQYF
TGTGCCAGCACTAGAGGACAGCATAGCTCCTACGAGCAGTACTTC
>TRBJ1-1|NA|TRBV11-2|NA
CASSFRRENTEAFF
TGTGCCAGCAGCTTCCGCAGGGAGAACACTGAAGCTTTCTTT
>TRBJ1-2|NA|TRBV6-7|NA
CASSYSDSHNNYGYTF
TGTGCCAGCAGTTACTCGGACAGCCATAACAACTATGGCTACACCTTC
>TRBJ2-7|TRBD2|TRBV5-5|NA
CASSLARGALGYEQYF
TGTGCCAGCAGCTTGGCGCGGGGGGCGCTCGGATACGAGCAGTACTTC
>TRBJ2-2|NA|TRBV9|NA
CASSAPRDNPSGNTGELFF
TGTGCCAGCAGCGCTCCCCGGGACAACCCCTCGGGGAACACCGGGGAGCTGTTTTTT
>TRBJ2-3|TRBD2|TRBV13|NA
CASRLSSGRADTQYF
TGTGCCAGCAGGCTTTCTAGCGGGAGGGCAGATACGCAGTATTTT